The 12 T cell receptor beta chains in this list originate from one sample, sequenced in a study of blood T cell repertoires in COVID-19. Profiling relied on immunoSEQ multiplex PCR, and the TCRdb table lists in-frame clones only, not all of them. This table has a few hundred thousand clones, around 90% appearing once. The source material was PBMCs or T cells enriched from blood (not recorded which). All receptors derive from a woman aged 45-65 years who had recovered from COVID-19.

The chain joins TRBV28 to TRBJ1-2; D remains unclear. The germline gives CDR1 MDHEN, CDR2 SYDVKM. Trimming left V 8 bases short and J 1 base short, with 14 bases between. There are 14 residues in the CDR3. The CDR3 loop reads CASHPGVINYGYTF. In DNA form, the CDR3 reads TGTGCCAGCCATCCCGGGGTAATTAACTATGGCTACACCTTC.

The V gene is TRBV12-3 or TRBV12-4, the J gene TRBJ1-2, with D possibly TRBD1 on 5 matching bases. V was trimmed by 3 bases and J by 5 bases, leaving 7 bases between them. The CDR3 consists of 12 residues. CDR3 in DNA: TGTGCCAGCAGTTTGACAGAATATGGCTACACCTTC. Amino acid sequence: CASSLTEYGYTF.

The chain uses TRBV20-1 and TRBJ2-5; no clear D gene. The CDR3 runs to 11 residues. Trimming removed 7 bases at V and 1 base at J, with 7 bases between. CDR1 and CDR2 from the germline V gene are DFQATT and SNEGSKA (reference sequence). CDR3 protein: CSVLVQETQYF. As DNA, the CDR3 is TGCAGTGTTCTAGTCCAAGAGACCCAGTACTTC.

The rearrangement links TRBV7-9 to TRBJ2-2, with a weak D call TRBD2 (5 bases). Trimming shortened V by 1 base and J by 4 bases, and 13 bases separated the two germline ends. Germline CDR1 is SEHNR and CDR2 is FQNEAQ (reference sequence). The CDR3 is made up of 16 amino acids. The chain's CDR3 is CASSLGPRGSTGELFF. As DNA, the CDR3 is TGTGCCAGCAGCTTAGGTCCCCGGGGTTCCACCGGGGAGCTGTTTTTT.

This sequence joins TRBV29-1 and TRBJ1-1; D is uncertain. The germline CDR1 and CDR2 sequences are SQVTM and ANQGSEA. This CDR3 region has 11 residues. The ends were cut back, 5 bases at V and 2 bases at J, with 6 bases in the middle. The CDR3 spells CSVNSNTEAFF. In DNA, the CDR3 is TGCAGCGTTAACAGCAACACTGAAGCTTTCTTT.

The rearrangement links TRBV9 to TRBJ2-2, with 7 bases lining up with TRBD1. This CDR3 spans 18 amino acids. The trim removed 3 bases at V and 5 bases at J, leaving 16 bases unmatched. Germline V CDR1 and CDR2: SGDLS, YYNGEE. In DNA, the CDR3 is TGTGCCAGCAGCGCGTCAGGGGGTCCTTTATTATGGACCGGGGAGCTGTTTTTT. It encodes CASSASGGPLLWTGELFF.

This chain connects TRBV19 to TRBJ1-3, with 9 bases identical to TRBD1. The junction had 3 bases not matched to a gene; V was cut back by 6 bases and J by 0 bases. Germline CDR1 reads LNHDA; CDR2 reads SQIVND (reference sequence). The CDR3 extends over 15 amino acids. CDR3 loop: CASRPTGGSGNTIYF. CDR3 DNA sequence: TGTGCCAGTAGACCGACAGGGGGCTCTGGAAACACCATATATTTT.

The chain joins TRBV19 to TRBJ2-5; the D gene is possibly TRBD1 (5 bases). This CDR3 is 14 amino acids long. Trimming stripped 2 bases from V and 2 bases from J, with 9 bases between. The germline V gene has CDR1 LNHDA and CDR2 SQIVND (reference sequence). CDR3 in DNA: TGTGCCAGTAGTATAACAGGCCCTCAAGAGACCCAGTACTTC. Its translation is CASSITGPQETQYF.

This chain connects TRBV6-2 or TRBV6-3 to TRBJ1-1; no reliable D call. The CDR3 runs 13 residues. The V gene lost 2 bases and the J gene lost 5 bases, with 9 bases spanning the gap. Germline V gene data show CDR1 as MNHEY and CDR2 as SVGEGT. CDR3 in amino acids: CASSYLAETEAFF. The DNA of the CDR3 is TGTGCCAGCAGTTACCTGGCGGAGACTGAAGCTTTCTTT.

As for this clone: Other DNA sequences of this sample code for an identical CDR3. CDR3 loop: CASKDRGQPQHF. CDR3 nucleotide sequence: TGTGCCAGCAAGGACAGGGGGCAGCCCCAGCATTTT. The chain has TRBV27 and TRBJ1-5, with 10 bases that match TRBD1. The CDR3 totals 12 residues. Germline assignment: CDR1 MNHEY and CDR2 SMNVEV (reference sequence). V was pared by 7 bases and J by 7 bases, with 1 base of the junction left unmatched.

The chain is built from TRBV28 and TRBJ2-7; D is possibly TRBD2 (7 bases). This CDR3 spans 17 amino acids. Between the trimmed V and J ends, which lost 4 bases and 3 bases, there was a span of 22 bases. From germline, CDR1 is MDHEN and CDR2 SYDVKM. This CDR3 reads CASSSPLGAGVRYEQYF. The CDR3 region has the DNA TGTGCCAGCAGTTCTCCGCTGGGGGCGGGAGTACGCTACGAGCAGTACTTC.

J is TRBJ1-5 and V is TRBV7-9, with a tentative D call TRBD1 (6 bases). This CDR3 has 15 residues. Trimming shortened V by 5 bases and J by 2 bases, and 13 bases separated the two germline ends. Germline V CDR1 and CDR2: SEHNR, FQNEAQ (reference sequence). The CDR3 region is CASSPGAGGNQPQHF. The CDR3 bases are TGTGCCAGCAGCCCAGGGGCTGGCGGCAATCAGCCCCAGCATTTT. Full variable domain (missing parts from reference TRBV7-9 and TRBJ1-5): DTGVSQNPRHKITKRGQNVTFRCDPISEHNRLYWYRQTLGQGPEFLTYFQNEAQLEKSRLLSDRFSAERPKGSFSTLEIQRTEQGDSAMYLCASSPGAGGNQPQHFGDGTRLSIL.